This T cell receptor (beta chain) was retrieved from a study of blood T cell repertoires in COVID-19. V was clipped by 1 base and J by 6 bases, with 10 bases between them. The germline CDR1 and CDR2 sequences are MGHRA and YSYEKL. This CDR3 has 13 amino acids. Original processing notes: Counts of nucleated cells, estimated from reference gene primer amplification, were obtained. Using immunoSEQ multiplex PCR, the repertoire was profiled, and TCRdb retains in-frame clones only, with some absent. D and trimming were read from the DNA, whereas the V and J calls and clone size are those reported in that table. Of 190,000 or so clones listed, around 87% were seen once; the top ten hold 2.7%.

This clonotype was obtained from a man aged 35 to 55 with active or convalescent COVID-19. The V gene is TRBV4-1, the J gene TRBJ2-7; D gene unclear. The sequenced material came from peripheral blood. The CDR3 here is CASSQGLAGEQYF. Here the CDR3 DNA reads TGCGCCAGCAGCCAAGGACTTGCTGGCGAGCAGTACTTC.